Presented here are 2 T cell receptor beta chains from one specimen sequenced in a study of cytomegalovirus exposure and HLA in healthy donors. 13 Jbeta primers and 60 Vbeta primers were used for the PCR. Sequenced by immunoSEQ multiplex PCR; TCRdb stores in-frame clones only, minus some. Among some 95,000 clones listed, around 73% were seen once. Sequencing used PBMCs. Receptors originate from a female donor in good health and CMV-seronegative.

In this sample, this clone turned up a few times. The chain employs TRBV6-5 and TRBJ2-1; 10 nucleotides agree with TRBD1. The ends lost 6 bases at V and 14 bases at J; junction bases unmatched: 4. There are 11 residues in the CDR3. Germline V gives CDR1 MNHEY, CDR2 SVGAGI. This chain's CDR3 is CASSPGTGEFF. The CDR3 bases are TGTGCCAGCAGCCCCGGGACAGGGGAGTTCTTC.

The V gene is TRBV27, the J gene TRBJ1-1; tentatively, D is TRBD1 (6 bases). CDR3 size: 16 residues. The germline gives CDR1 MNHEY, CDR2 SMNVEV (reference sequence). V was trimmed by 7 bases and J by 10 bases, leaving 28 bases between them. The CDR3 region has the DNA TGTGCCAGCACCCCCCAGCGGGGGACACCTCTAACAGGAGCTTTCTTT. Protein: CASTPQRGTPLTGAFF.